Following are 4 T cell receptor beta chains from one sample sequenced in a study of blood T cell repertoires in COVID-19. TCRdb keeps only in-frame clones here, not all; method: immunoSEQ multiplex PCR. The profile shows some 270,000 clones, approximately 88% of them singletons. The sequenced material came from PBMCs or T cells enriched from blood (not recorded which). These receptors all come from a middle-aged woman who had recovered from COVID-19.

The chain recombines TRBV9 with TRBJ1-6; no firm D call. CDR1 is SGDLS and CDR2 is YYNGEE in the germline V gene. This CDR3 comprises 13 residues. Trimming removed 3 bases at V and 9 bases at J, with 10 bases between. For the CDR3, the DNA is TGTGCCAGCAGCGACAGATTCGGTTCACCCCTCCACTTT. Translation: CASSDRFGSPLHF.

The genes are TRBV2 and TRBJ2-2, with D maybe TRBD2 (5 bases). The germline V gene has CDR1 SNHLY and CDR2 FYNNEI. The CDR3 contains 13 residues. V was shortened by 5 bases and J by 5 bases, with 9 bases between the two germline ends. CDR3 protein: CASSQTGTGELFF. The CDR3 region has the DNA TGTGCCAGCAGTCAAACGGGAACCGGGGAGCTGTTTTTT.

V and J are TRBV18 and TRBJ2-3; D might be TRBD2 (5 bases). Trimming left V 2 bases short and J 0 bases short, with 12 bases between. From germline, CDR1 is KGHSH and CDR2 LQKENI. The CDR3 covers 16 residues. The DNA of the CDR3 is TGTGCCAGCTCACCATCCCGGGGTTCCAGCACAGATACGCAGTATTTT. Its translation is CASSPSRGSSTDTQYF.

CDR3 protein: CASSPSGVGEKLFF. CDR3 DNA: TGTGCCAGCTCACCATCGGGGGTTGGTGAAAAACTGTTTTTT. V usage is TRBV18 and J usage is TRBJ1-4; D possibly corresponds to TRBD1 (5 bases). In germline, CDR1 is KGHSH, CDR2 LQKENI. The CDR3 totals 14 residues. The germline V and J ends were trimmed by 2 bases and 7 bases, with 11 bases remaining between them.